This T cell receptor beta chain was sequenced for a study of T cell repertoires in cytomegalovirus infection. Background on the study: In the study, CMV epitopes included recently identified HLA-C-restricted and well-studied HLA-B-restricted ones. TCR beta signatures that were public indicated CMV infection and matching HLA type. Notes on the study in general: In two of eight donors, the top clonotype was HLA-C-restricted CMV-specific.

TCRdb used MiXCR to reprocess the reads, holding one entry per CDR3 protein. Found here are hundreds of thousands of distinct CDR3 sequences, approximately 33% of them singletons; the top ten hold 18%. This clonotype was seen more than once but under ten times. The antigen is undetermined. The V gene end was trimmed by 3 bases and the J gene end by 2 bases; junction bases not matched to a gene: 6. Per germline, CDR1 MNHEY and CDR2 SMNVEV (reference sequence). This CDR3 contains 17 residues. The source of this sequence is a human donor in good health (CMV status not recorded). Some clones in this sample may be carry-over from other donors' samples. Specimen: cultured PBMCs, collected from culture after CMV antigen stimulation. The chain is built from TRBV27 and TRBJ2-5, with TRBD2 matching 13 bases. CDR3 amino acids: CASSFRLAGGLQETQYF. The CDR3 region has the DNA TGTGCCAGCAGTTTCCGACTAGCGGGGGGTCTACAAGAGACCCAGTACTTC.